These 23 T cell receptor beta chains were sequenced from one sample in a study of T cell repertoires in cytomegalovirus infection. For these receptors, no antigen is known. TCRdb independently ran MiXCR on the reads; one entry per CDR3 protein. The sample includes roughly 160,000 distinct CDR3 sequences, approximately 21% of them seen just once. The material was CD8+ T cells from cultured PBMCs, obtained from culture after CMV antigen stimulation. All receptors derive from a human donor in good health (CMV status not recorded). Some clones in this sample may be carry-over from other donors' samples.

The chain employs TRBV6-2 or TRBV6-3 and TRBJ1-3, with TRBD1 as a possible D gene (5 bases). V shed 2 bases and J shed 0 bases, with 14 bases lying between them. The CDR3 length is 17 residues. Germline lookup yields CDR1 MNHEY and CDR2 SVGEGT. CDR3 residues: CASSYHRQRNSGNTIYF. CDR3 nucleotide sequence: TGTGCCAGCAGTTACCATCGACAGCGTAACTCTGGAAACACCATATATTTT.

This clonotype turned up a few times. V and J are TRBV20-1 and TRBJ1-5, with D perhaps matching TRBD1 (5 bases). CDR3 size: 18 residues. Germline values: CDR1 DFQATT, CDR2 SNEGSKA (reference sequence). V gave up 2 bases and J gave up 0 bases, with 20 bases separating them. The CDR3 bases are TGCAGTGCTAGAAAACCTGAAGCAGGGTTCAATAGCAATCAGCCCCAGCATTTT. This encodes CSARKPEAGFNSNQPQHF.

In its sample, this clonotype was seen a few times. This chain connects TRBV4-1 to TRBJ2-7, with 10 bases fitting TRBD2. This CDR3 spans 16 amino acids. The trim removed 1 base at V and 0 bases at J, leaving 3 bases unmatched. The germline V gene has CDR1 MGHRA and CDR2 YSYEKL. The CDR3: CASSQALAGASYEQYF. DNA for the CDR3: TGCGCCAGCAGCCAAGCTCTAGCGGGGGCCTCCTACGAGCAGTACTTC.

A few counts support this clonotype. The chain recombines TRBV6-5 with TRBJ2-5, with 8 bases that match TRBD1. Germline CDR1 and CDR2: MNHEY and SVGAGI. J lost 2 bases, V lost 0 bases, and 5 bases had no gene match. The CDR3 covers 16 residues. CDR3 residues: CASSYSSRGLQETQYF. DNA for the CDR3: TGTGCCAGCAGTTACTCGAGCAGGGGGCTTCAAGAGACCCAGTACTTC.

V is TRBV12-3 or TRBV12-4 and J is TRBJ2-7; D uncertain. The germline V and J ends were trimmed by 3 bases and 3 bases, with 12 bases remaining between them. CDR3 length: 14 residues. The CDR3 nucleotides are TGTGCCAGCAGTTTTGGCGCGAGCTTCTACGAGCAGTACTTC. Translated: CASSFGASFYEQYF.

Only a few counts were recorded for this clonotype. The CDR3 loop is CASSYMGGELFF. CDR3 nucleotides: TGTGCCAGCAGTTACATGGGCGGGGAGCTGTTTTTT. This chain connects TRBV6-2 or TRBV6-3 to TRBJ2-2; D not resolved. V dropped 2 bases and J dropped 7 bases, with 5 bases sitting between them. Per germline, CDR1 MNHEY and CDR2 SVGEGT. The CDR3 runs 12 residues.

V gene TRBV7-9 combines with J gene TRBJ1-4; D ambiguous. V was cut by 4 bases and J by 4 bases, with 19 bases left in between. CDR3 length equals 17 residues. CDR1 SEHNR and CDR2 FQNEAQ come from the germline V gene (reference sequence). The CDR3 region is CASSSGSGFGINEKLFF. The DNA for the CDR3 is TGTGCCAGCAGCTCCGGGTCAGGTTTCGGGATTAATGAAAAACTGTTTTTT.

This CDR3 is CASSLWRQASDGYTF. The DNA of the CDR3 is TGTGCCAGCAGTTTATGGCGGCAGGCGTCCGATGGCTACACCTTC. This sequence joins TRBV27 and TRBJ1-2; D uncertain. This CDR3 region has 15 residues. Deletions cut 1 base from V and 6 bases from J, with 15 bases between. Germline V lookup: CDR1 MNHEY, CDR2 SMNVEV (reference sequence).

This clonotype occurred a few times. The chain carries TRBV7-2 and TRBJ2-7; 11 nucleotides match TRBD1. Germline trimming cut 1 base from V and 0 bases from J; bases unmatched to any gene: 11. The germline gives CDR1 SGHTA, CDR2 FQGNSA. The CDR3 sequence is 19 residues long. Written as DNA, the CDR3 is TGTGCCAGCAGCTTAGTTTCCGGACAGGGGGCCTCGAGCTCCTACGAGCAGTACTTC. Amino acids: CASSLVSGQGASSSYEQYF. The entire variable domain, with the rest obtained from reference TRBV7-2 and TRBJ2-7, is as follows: GAGVSQSPSNKVTEKGKDVELRCDPISGHTALYWYRQSLGQGLEFLIYFQGNSAPDKSGLPSDRFSAERTGGSVSTLTIQRTQQEDSAVYLCASSLVSGQGASSSYEQYFGPGTRLTVT.

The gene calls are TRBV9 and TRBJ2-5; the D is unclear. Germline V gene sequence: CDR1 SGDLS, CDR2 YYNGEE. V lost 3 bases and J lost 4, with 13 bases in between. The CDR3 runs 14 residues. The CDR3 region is CASSELPVGETQYF. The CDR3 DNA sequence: TGTGCCAGCAGCGAACTACCGGTCGGAGAGACCCAGTACTTC.

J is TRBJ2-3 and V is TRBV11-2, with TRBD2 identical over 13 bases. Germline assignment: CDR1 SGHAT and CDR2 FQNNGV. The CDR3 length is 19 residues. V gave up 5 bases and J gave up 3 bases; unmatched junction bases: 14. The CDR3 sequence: CASSLVPGTSGESTDTQYF. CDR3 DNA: TGTGCCAGCAGCCTGGTCCCCGGGACTAGCGGGGAGAGTACAGATACGCAGTATTTT.

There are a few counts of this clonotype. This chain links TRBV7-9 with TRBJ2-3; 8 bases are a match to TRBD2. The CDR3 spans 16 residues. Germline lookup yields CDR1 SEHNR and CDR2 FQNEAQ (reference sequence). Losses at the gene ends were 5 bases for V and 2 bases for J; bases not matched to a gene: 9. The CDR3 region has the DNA TGTGCCAGCAGCCTTTTGGGACTAGGGGACACAGATACGCAGTATTTT. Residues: CASSLLGLGDTDTQYF.

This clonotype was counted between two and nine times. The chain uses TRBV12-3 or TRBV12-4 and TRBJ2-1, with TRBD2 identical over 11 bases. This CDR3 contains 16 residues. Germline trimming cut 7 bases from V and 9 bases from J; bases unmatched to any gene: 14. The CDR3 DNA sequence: TGTGCCAGCACAGGAGGGGTAGCGGGGGGGCCCACTGAGCAGTTCTTC. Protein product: CASTGGVAGGPTEQFF.

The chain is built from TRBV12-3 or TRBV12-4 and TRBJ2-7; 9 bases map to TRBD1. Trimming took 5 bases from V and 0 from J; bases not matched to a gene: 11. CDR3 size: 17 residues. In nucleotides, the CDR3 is TGTGCCAGCAGTCCCACCGTGTACAGGGGGCTCTCCTACGAGCAGTACTTC. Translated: CASSPTVYRGLSYEQYF.

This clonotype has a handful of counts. The CDR3 spells CASSLVYGYTF. The CDR3 bases are TGTGCCAGCAGCCTGGTCTATGGCTACACCTTC. V gene TRBV7-9 combines with J gene TRBJ1-2; D remains ambiguous. The germline V gene encodes CDR1 SEHNR and CDR2 FQNEAQ (reference sequence). The ends were cut back, 5 bases at V and 4 bases at J, with 5 bases in the middle. The CDR3 consists of 11 residues.

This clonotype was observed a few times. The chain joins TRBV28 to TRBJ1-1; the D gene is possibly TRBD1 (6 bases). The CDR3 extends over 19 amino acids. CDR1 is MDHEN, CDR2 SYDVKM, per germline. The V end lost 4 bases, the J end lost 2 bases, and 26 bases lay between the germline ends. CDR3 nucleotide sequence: TGTGCCAGCAGTTACCCGGCCCCAACTCTGGGGGGCGATAACACTGAAGCTTTCTTT. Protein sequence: CASSYPAPTLGGDNTEAFF.

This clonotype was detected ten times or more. CDR3 amino acids: CASSLGRVLYEQYF. The CDR3 bases are TGTGCCAGCAGCTTAGGTCGGGTTCTCTACGAGCAGTACTTC. The chain combines TRBV7-2 with TRBJ2-7; D call uncertain. This CDR3 has 14 amino acids. Germline CDR1 and CDR2: SGHTA and FQGNSA. Trimming shortened V by 1 base and J by 3 bases, and 10 bases separated the two germline ends.

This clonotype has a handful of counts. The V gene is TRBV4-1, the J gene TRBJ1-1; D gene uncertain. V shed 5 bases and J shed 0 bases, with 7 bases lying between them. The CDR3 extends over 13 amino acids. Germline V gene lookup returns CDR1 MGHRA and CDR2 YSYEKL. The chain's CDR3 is CASSSKLNTEAFF. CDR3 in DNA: TGCGCCAGCAGCTCTAAACTGAACACTGAAGCTTTCTTT.

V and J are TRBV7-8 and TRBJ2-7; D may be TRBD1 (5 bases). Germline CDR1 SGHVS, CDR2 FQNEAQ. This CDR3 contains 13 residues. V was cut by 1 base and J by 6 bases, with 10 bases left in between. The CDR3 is CASSLGQPGEQYF. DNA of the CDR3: TGTGCCAGCAGCTTAGGACAGCCAGGCGAGCAGTACTTC.

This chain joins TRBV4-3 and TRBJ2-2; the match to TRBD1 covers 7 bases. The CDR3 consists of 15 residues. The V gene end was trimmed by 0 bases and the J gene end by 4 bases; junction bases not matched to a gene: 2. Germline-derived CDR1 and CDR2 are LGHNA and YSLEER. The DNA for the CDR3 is TGCGCCAGCAGCCAAGAAGACAGGGCCACCGGGGAGCTGTTTTTT. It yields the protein CASSQEDRATGELFF.

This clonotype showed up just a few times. The chain's CDR3 is CASSSHFREDYGYTF. In nucleotides, the CDR3 is TGTGCCAGCAGCTCCCACTTCAGGGAAGACTATGGCTACACCTTC. The gene calls are TRBV7-2 and TRBJ1-2; possible D gene TRBD1, 5 bases. The V end was cut by 4 bases, the J end by 3 bases, with 15 bases between. This CDR3 contains 15 residues. In germline, CDR1 is SGHTA, CDR2 FQGNSA.

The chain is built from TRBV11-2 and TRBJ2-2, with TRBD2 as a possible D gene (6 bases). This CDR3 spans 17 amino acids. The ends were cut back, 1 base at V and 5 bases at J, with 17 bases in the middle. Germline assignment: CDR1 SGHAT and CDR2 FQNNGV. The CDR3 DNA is TGTGCCAGCAGCTTAGGGCGGGGCATCGGAAGAACCGGGGAGCTGTTTTTT. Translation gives CASSLGRGIGRTGELFF.

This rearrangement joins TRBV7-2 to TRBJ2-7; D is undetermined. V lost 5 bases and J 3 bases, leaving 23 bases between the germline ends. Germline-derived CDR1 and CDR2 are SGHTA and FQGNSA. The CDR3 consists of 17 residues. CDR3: CASSPKSAGNSIYEQYF. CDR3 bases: TGTGCCAGCAGCCCCAAATCGGCAGGCAATTCAATCTACGAGCAGTACTTC. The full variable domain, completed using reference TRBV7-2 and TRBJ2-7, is GAGVSQSPSNKVTEKGKDVELRCDPISGHTALYWYRQSLGQGLEFLIYFQGNSAPDKSGLPSDRFSAERTGGSVSTLTIQRTQQEDSAVYLCASSPKSAGNSIYEQYFGPGTRLTVT.